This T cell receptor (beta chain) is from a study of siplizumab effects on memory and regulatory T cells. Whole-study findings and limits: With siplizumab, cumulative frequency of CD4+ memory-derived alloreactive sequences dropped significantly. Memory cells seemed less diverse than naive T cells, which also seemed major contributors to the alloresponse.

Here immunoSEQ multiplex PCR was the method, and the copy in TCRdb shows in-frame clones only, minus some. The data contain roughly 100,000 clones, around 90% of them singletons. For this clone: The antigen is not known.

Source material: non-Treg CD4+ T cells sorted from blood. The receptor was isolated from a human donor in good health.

The CDR3 bases are TGCAGTGCTAGTTACTGGGAGACCCAGTACTTC. It specifies CSASYWETQYF. The chain carries TRBV20-1 and TRBJ2-5; D unresolved. The V gene lost 3 bases and the J gene lost 5 bases, with 7 bases spanning the gap. The CDR3 is 11 residues long. The germline CDR1 and CDR2 sequences are DFQATT and SNEGSKA (reference sequence).